Listed below are T cell receptor beta chains from one sample, sequenced in a study of beta chain features in type 1 diabetes. Generated by immunoSEQ multiplex PCR, the TCRdb table keeps only in-frame clones and is missing some. Of approximately 150,000 clones in the sample, approximately 9.1% were seen once. The sample comprised central memory CD4+ T cells from blood. These receptors all stem from a woman under 30 in good health. Each CDR3 is given with its conserved first and last residue. A D gene is named only where the DNA matches it firmly. A row's size may be missing; if present it is once, few, many or a size class.

-,TRBV28,TRBJ1-1,-,CATGQMNTEAFF,TGTGCCACAGGCCAGATGAACACTGAAGCTTTCTTT
TRBD1,TRBV7-3,TRBJ2-1,-,CASSEGAVRGNEQFF,TGTGCCAGCAGCGAGGGGGCTGTAAGGGGCAATGAGCAGTTCTTC
TRBD1,TRBV2,TRBJ2-5,few,CASSRDRRETQYF,TGTGCCAGCAGTCGGGACAGGAGGGAGACCCAGTACTTC
TRBD1,TRBV29-1,TRBJ2-2,few,CSVLETGMNTGELFF,TGCAGCGTTTTGGAGACAGGGATGAACACCGGGGAGCTGTTTTTT
TRBD2,TRBV4-1,TRBJ2-5,few,CASSFPSGGTQETQYF,TGCGCCAGCAGCTTCCCTAGCGGGGGGACCCAAGAGACCCAGTACTTC
-,TRBV5-6,TRBJ2-2,-,CASSRGTYTGELFF,TGTGCCAGCAGCAGGGGGACCTACACCGGGGAGCTGTTTTTT
-,TRBV25-1,TRBJ1-4,many,CASSDSLRNEKLFF,TGTGCCAGCAGTGATAGTCTACGGAATGAAAAACTGTTTTTT
-,TRBV6-5,TRBJ2-3,-,CASSYATRTDTQYF,TGTGCCAGCAGTTACGCGACACGCACAGATACGCAGTATTTT
TRBD2,TRBV5-1,TRBJ2-5,-,CASSLGNARGETQYF,TGCGCCAGCAGCTTGGGTAACGCGCGGGGGGAGACCCAGTACTTC
TRBD1,TRBV28,TRBJ1-1,-,CASSSLRQIAGTVKAFF,TGTGCCAGCAGCTCCTTAAGGCAAATAGCGGGGACAGTAAAAGCTTTCTTT
TRBD2,TRBV5-1,TRBJ2-2,few,CASTPGTSFSGELFF,TGCGCCAGCACTCCCGGGACTAGTTTTTCCGGGGAGCTGTTTTTT
-,TRBV6-4,TRBJ2-5,few,CASSREEGQETQYF,TGTGCCAGCAGTCGGGAAGAAGGCCAAGAGACCCAGTACTTC
TRBD1,TRBV6-5,TRBJ1-6,-,CASRTTGSVSPLHF,TGTGCCAGCAGAACGACAGGGTCGGTATCACCCCTCCACTTT
TRBD2,TRBV30,TRBJ2-3,few,CAWSTSGEFTDTQYF,TGTGCCTGGTCGACTAGCGGGGAATTCACAGATACGCAGTATTTT
TRBD2,TRBV29-1,TRBJ2-1,many,CSVDLAASYNEQFF,TGCAGCGTGGATCTAGCGGCATCGTACAATGAGCAGTTCTTC
-,TRBV15,TRBJ1-1,-,CATSRDSRASEAFF,TGTGCCACCAGCAGAGATAGCAGGGCTTCTGAAGCTTTCTTT
-,TRBV29-1,TRBJ2-1,-,CSVEESRSYEQFF,TGCAGCGTCGAAGAGAGTCGATCCTATGAGCAGTTCTTC
TRBD2,TRBV2,TRBJ2-2,few,CASSKSGGDTGELFF,TGTGCCAGCAGTAAGAGCGGGGGCGACACCGGGGAGCTGTTTTTT
-,TRBV30,TRBJ1-4,few,CAWSGRAGEKLFF,TGTGCCTGGAGTGGGAGGGCGGGTGAAAAACTGTTTTTT
TRBD1,TRBV29-1,TRBJ1-1,-,CSVERGRNTEAFF,TGCAGCGTTGAGAGGGGGCGTAACACTGAAGCTTTCTTT
TRBD2,TRBV30,TRBJ2-5,-,CAWIAGVGETQYF,TGTGCCTGGATAGCGGGAGTGGGCGAGACCCAGTACTTC
TRBD2,TRBV30,TRBJ2-1,few,CAWSYSGRGGEQFF,TGTGCCTGGAGCTATAGCGGGAGGGGGGGTGAGCAGTTCTTC
TRBD1,TRBV27,TRBJ2-5,few,CASSPRTGYTQETQYF,TGTGCCAGCAGTCCAAGGACAGGGTATACTCAAGAGACCCAGTACTTC
TRBD1,TRBV4-2,TRBJ2-6,few,CASSNPGQGASSGANVLTF,TGTGCCAGCAGCAACCCGGGACAGGGGGCGTCTTCTGGGGCCAACGTCCTGACTTTC
TRBD1,TRBV2,TRBJ2-5,-,CASSTWTGQETQYF,TGTGCCAGCAGTACCTGGACAGGGCAAGAGACCCAGTACTTC
TRBD1,TRBV6-5,TRBJ2-7,-,CASSPGQGNREQYF,TGTGCCAGCAGCCCGGGACAGGGGAATCGCGAGCAGTACTTC
TRBD1,TRBV6-6,TRBJ2-7,many,CASSARGQGSHEQYF,TGTGCCAGCAGTGCTAGGGGACAGGGGTCCCACGAGCAGTACTTC
TRBD2,TRBV29-1,TRBJ2-5,few,CSVPGTSGLQETQYF,TGCAGCGTTCCCGGGACTAGCGGGCTTCAAGAGACCCAGTACTTC
-,TRBV14,TRBJ1-6,once,CASSQVRGAGSPLHF,TGTGCCAGCAGCCAAGTCCGGGGGGCAGGATCACCCCTCCACTTT
-,TRBV19,TRBJ2-7,few,CASSIIGTGGEEQYF,TGTGCCAGTAGTATAATCGGGACTGGGGGTGAGGAGCAGTACTTC
-,TRBV19,TRBJ2-2,few,CASTTGAGELFF,TGTGCCAGTACAACCGGGGCCGGGGAGCTGTTTTTT
-,TRBV4-1,TRBJ2-3,-,CASSQEANTQYF,TGCGCCAGCAGCCAAGAGGCAAATACGCAGTATTTT
-,TRBV7-8,TRBJ2-4,few,CASSLGRRGKNIQYF,TGTGCCAGCAGCTTAGGTCGCAGGGGAAAAAACATTCAGTACTTC
TRBD1,TRBV5-4,TRBJ2-6,few,CASSSQGAGGANVLTF,TGTGCCAGCAGCTCTCAGGGGGCGGGAGGGGCCAACGTCCTGACTTTC
TRBD1,TRBV7-9,TRBJ2-7,-,CASSSQDRAHEQYF,TGTGCCAGCAGCTCCCAGGACAGGGCCCACGAGCAGTACTTC
TRBD1,TRBV7-9,TRBJ2-3,-,CASSSGQGAHTQYF,TGTGCCAGCAGCTCCGGACAGGGGGCTCATACGCAGTATTTT
-,TRBV25-1,TRBJ2-2,once,CASSDPRVGATGELFF,TGTGCCAGCAGTGATCCAAGGGTAGGGGCCACCGGGGAGCTGTTTTTT